This T cell receptor (beta chain) was sequenced in a study of shared clonotypes between healthy human individuals. Naivety among CD8 cells was defined by CD45RO negativity and positive CCR7 selection, thereby excluding terminally differentiated effector memory CD45RA+ cells. Turning to this clone: Its target is unknown.

In germline, CDR1 is SGHNT, CDR2 YYREEE (reference sequence). The CDR3 has 15 amino acids. Trimming pared 0 bases from V and 2 bases from J, leaving 11 bases between. In the authors' workflow: In the immunoSEQ data, sequences were junction-only and lacked quality scores, so filtering differed. Libraries were prepared by immunoSEQ multiplex PCR; TCRdb keeps only in-frame clonotypes and omits some of them. Clone size and V and J calls were adopted from that table, with D and trimming inferred from the DNA. The table shows around 2,000,000 clones, with 85% to 95% occurring only once. Regarding the study as a whole: Estimated richness values were generally larger in naive subsets than in memory subsets. Though the depth was large, rarefaction showed that sorted-subset sequencing was incomplete.

The sequenced sample was naive CD8+ T cells from PBMCs. This chain joins TRBV5-4 and TRBJ1-2; D gene ambiguous. This receptor was taken from a man aged 18 to 29 in good health. Some clones in this sample may be carry-over from other donors' samples. This CDR3 reads CASSLDWAENYGYTF. CDR3 sequence (DNA): TGTGCCAGCAGCTTGGATTGGGCAGAGAACTATGGCTACACCTTC.